This TCR beta chain was profiled in a study of OX40 agonist ivuxolimab in advanced cancers. Overall study context: The patients received ivuxolimab by intravenous route every 2 weeks at 0.01 to 10 mg/kg. Dose-escalation patients were diagnosed with hepatocellular carcinoma, melanoma, renal cell cancer or head and neck cancer. Of mixed ages from about 20 to 85 and averaging about 60 years, the group was approximately 80% male. Study-wide results and caveats: CD4+ and CD8+ blood T cells expanded clonally by week 6 at 0.1 to 3.0 mg/kg.

The CDR3 has 14 amino acids. Germline V gives CDR1 SQVTM, CDR2 ANQGSEA. J lost 6 bases, V lost 7 bases, and 9 bases had no gene match. Generated by immunoSEQ multiplex PCR, the TCRdb table keeps only in-frame clones and is missing some. The sample records about 64,000 clones, 75% to 90% being singletons. In this sample, this clone turned up once. The target antigen is unknown. This TCR derives from an adult with an advanced solid tumor such as melanoma, head and neck, liver or kidney cancer. The sample here was CD4+ or CD8+ T cells sorted from blood, taken in a trial of the OX40 agonist ivuxolimab. The chain employs TRBV29-1 and TRBJ2-1, with 10 positions matching TRBD2. CDR3 region: CSARGSGGANEQFF. The CDR3 nucleotides read TGCAGCGCCCGGGGGAGCGGGGGGGCCAATGAGCAGTTCTTC.